This TCR beta chain was recovered during a study of blood T cell repertoires in COVID-19. Study details: The United States, Italy and Spain were the sources of the acute and convalescent COVID-19 samples. PBMCs, B-cell-depleted T cells, or T cells provided the cDNA or gDNA that made up the material.

In the original analysis: The assay estimated nucleated cells by amplifying reference gene primers. Method: immunoSEQ multiplex PCR; TCRdb's copy keeps in-frame clones and lacks some. V and J calls and clone size are those listed in that table; D and trimming were worked out from the DNA. The sample includes roughly 240,000 clones, around 88% seen only once; the top ten take approximately 6%. The CDR3 covers 16 residues. Germline loops: CDR1 MDHEN, CDR2 SYDVKM. Trimming removed 4 bases at V and 0 bases at J, with 12 bases between. Followed over time, Seattle patients had been enrolled while infection was active.

The sequence came from an elderly woman with COVID-19, enrolled during active disease. The sequenced material came from peripheral blood. The chain combines TRBV28 with TRBJ2-2; possible D gene TRBD2, 5 bases. The CDR3 reads CASSYLGAANTGELFF. In DNA, the CDR3 is TGTGCCAGCAGTTATCTGGGAGCTGCGAACACCGGGGAGCTGTTTTTT.